A single TCR beta chain is shown here with its context. Antigen unknown. The V gene end was trimmed by 6 bases and the J gene end by 5 bases; junction bases not matched to a gene: 8. The CDR3 runs 15 residues. CDR1 is LGHNT, CDR2 FRNRAP, per germline. This record comes from a study of T cell responses to AZD1222 COVID-19 vaccine. Study-level results: White British people made up most donors, females outnumbered males, and clonal diversity was possibly underestimated. Among vaccine-associated CD4 TCRs, coverage spanned spike, with dominance at 160-218 and 743-854. Spike-specific TCR breadth and depth rose after two AZD1222 doses.

Data came from immunoSEQ multiplex PCR; TCRdb stores just in-frame clones and leaves some out. This table has approximately 60,000 clones, more than 80% appearing once. This chain joins TRBV12-5 and TRBJ2-2; 8 bases fit TRBD1. This specimen was peripheral blood, taken on day 0 of MenACWY control vaccination. The source of this sequence is an adult in good health. The CDR3 spells CASGAWTGITGELFF. In DNA, the CDR3 is TGTGCTAGTGGAGCCTGGACAGGGATTACCGGGGAGCTGTTTTTT.